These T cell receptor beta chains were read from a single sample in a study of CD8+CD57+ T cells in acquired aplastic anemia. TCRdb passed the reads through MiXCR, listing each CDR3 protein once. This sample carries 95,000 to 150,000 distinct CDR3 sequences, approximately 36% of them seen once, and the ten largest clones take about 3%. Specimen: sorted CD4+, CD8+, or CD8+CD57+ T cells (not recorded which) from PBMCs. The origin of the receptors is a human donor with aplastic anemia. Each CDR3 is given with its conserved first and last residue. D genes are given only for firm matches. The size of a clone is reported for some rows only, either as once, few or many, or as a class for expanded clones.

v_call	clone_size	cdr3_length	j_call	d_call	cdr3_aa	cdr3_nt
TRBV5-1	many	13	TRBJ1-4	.	CASSRGPDEKLFF	TGCGCCAGCAGCCGTGGGCCTGACGAAAAACTGTTTTTT
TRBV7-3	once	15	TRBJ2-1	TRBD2	CASSPGTSGVHEQFF	TGTGCCAGCAGCCCAGGGACTAGCGGGGTACATGAGCAGTTCTTC
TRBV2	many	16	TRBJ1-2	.	CASSFQEGGGSDGYTF	TGTGCCAGCAGTTTCCAAGAAGGAGGGGGGAGCGATGGCTACACCTTC
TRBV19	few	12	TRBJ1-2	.	CASSDRGYGYTF	TGTGCCAGTAGTGATAGGGGCTATGGCTACACCTTC
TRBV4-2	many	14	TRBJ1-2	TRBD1	CASSGTASNYGYTF	TGTGCCAGCAGCGGGACAGCGTCTAACTATGGCTACACCTTC
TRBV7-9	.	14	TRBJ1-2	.	CASSLGQGTYGYTF	TGTGCCAGCAGCTTAGGGCAGGGTACCTATGGCTACACCTTC
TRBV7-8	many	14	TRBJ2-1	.	CASSSSHSYNEQFF	TGTGCCAGCAGCTCTTCCCATTCCTACAATGAGCAGTTCTTC
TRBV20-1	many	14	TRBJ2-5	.	CSARAGGTQETQYF	TGCAGTGCTAGAGCGGGGGGCACTCAAGAGACCCAGTACTTC
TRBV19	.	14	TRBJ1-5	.	CASSIPGRNQPQHF	TGTGCCAGTAGTATTCCGGGACGCAATCAGCCCCAGCATTTT
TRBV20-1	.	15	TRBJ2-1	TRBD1	CSARDRQGLYNEQFF	TGCAGTGCTAGAGATCGACAGGGGCTATACAATGAGCAGTTCTTC
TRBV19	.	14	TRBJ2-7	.	CASSWAGTTYEQYF	TGTGCCAGCAGCTGGGCAGGGACGACCTACGAGCAGTACTTC
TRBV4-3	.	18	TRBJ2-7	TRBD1	CASSQDLRLTGSSYEQYF	TGCGCCAGCAGCCAAGATCTCCGCTTGACAGGGTCCAGCTACGAGCAGTACTTC
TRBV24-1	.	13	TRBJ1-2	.	CATSDLGTYGYTF	TGTGCCACCAGTGATCTGGGCACCTATGGCTACACCTTC
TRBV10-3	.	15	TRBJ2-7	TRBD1	CAIRPGQQSTYEQYF	TGTGCCATCAGACCGGGACAGCAATCAACCTACGAGCAGTACTTC
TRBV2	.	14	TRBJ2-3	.	CASSFGERTDTQYF	TGTGCCAGCAGCTTTGGCGAGCGCACAGATACGCAGTATTTT
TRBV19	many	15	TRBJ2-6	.	CASSYTFSGANVLTF	TGTGCCAGTAGTTACACGTTCTCTGGGGCCAACGTCCTGACTTTC
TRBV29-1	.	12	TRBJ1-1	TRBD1	CSVGNRGTEAFF	TGCAGCGTTGGTAACAGGGGAACTGAAGCTTTCTTT
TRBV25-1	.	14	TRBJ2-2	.	CASSAPLATGELFF	TGTGCCAGCAGTGCACCTTTAGCAACCGGGGAGCTGTTTTTT
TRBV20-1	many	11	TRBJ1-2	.	CSAGREHGYTF	TGCAGTGCTGGACGGGAGCATGGCTACACCTTC
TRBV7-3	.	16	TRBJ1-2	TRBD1	CASSFRDRELGYGYTF	TGTGCCAGCAGCTTTCGGGACAGGGAGTTAGGCTATGGCTACACCTTC
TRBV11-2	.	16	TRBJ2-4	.	CASSLQGGLAKNIQYF	TGTGCCAGCAGCTTACAGGGCGGCCTAGCCAAAAACATTCAGTACTTC
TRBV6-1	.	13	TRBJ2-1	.	CASSKGAYNEQFF	TGTGCCAGCAGCAAAGGGGCCTACAATGAGCAGTTCTTC
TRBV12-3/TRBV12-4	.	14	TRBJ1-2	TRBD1	CATKYAGTGWGYTF	TGTGCCACCAAATATGCCGGGACAGGATGGGGCTACACCTTC
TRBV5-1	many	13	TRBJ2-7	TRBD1	CASSLSLDREQYF	TGCGCCAGCAGCTTGAGTTTGGACAGGGAGCAGTACTTC
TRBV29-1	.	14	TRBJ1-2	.	CSASSQGSGDGYTF	TGCAGCGCCAGCAGCCAAGGGTCGGGGGATGGCTACACCTTC
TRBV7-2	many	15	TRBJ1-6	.	CASSFRRGSNSPLHF	TGTGCCAGCAGCTTTCGCAGGGGTAGTAATTCACCCCTCCACTTT
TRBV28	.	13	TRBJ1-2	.	CASSLAGKAGYTF	TGTGCCAGCAGCCTTGCGGGGAAAGCTGGCTACACCTTC
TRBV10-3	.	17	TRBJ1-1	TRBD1	CASSRGDRAKGNTEAFF	TGTGCCAGCAGTCGGGGGGACAGGGCCAAAGGGAACACTGAAGCTTTCTTT
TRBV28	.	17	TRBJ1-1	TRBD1	CASSSYGQGSRNTEAFF	TGTGCCAGCAGTTCCTACGGACAGGGGTCGAGGAACACTGAAGCTTTCTTT
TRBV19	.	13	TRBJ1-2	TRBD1	CASLDRAHYGYTF	TGTGCCTCCCTCGACAGGGCTCACTATGGCTACACCTTC
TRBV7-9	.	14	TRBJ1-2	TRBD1	CASGPTGGRYGYTF	TGTGCCAGCGGCCCGACAGGGGGCAGATATGGCTACACCTTC
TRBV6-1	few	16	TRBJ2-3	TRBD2	CASTHSSGGGPGTQYF	TGTGCCAGCACCCACTCCAGCGGGGGGGGGCCAGGTACGCAGTATTTT
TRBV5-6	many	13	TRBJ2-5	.	CASSFTAGGTQYF	TGTGCCAGCAGCTTTACGGCCGGGGGGACCCAGTACTTC
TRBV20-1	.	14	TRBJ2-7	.	CSGREVRIGSEQYF	TGCAGTGGAAGGGAAGTGAGAATCGGGAGCGAGCAGTACTTC
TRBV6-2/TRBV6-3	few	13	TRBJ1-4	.	CASRNGGGEKLFF	TGTGCCAGCAGAAATGGGGGGGGAGAAAAACTGTTTTTT
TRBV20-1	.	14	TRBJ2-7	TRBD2	CSATGLAGNYEQYF	TGCAGTGCGACTGGACTAGCGGGGAACTACGAGCAGTACTTC
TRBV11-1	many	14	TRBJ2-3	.	CASSLGMTPDTQYF	TGTGCCAGCAGTCTTGGGATGACGCCAGATACGCAGTATTTT
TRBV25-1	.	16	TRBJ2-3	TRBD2	CASSSVGRGSTDTQYF	TGTGCCAGCAGCTCGGTCGGGCGGGGGAGCACGGATACGCAGTATTTT
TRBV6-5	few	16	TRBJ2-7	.	CASSYSSYRVGYEQYF	TGTGCCAGCAGTTACTCTTCTTACAGGGTAGGCTACGAGCAGTACTTC
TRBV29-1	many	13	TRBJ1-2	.	CSVEPRRGDGYTF	TGCAGCGTTGAACCCCGACGGGGGGATGGCTACACCTTC
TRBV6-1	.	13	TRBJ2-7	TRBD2	CAISDGGADEQYF	TGTGCCATCAGTGACGGGGGGGCAGACGAGCAGTACTTC
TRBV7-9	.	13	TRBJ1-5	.	CASSLEVGQPQHF	TGTGCCAGCAGCTTAGAAGTTGGACAGCCCCAGCATTTT
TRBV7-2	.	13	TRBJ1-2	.	CASSGDRSYGYTF	TGTGCCAGCAGTGGTGACAGATCCTATGGCTACACCTTC
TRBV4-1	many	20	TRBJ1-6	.	CASSQVTPGRGSSYNSPLHF	TGCGCCAGCAGCCAAGTTACGCCAGGGCGGGGAAGCTCCTATAATTCACCCCTCCACTTT